One and the same sample provided the 28 T cell receptor beta chains below, sequenced in a study of OX40 agonist ivuxolimab in advanced cancers. TCRdb keeps only in-frame clones here, not all; method: immunoSEQ multiplex PCR. The top ten hold 0.2% to 0.25% of the sample, which has about 82,000 clones, around 85% seen once. The material sequenced was CD4+ or CD8+ T cells sorted from blood, taken in a trial of the OX40 agonist ivuxolimab. These receptors were collected from an adult with an advanced solid tumor such as melanoma, head and neck, liver or kidney cancer.

This chain connects TRBV2 to TRBJ2-7; 8 bases are shared with TRBD1. This CDR3 has 14 amino acids. J was trimmed by 1 base and V by 6 bases; bases with no gene match: 5. Germline assignment: CDR1 SNHLY and CDR2 FYNNEI. The CDR3 loop is CASRYGQGSYEQYV. CDR3 DNA sequence: TGTGCCAGCAGGTACGGACAGGGATCCTACGAGCAGTACGTC.

Remarks on this clone: Because the CDR3's place on the DNA is in doubt, the DNA is left out and the CDR3 is given as listed by TCRdb. The genes are TRBV7-2 and TRBJ2-7. Germline V CDR1 and CDR2: SGHTA, FQGNSA. The CDR3 is 12 residues long, ends included. CDR3 protein: CASSFGVGTVYF.

The chain links TRBV5-6 to TRBJ2-7, with D perhaps being TRBD1 or TRBD2 (5 bases each). The CDR3 has 12 amino acids. The V gene lost 1 base and the J gene lost 8 bases, with 10 bases spanning the gap. Germline V gene data show CDR1 as SGHDT and CDR2 as YYEEEE. The CDR3 sequence is CASSLSGAQQYF. CDR3 DNA: TGTGCCAGCAGCTTGTCCGGGGCCCAGCAGTACTTC.

J is TRBJ2-7 and V is TRBV27, with 8 bases fitting TRBD2. Losses at the gene ends were 6 bases for V and 5 bases for J; bases not matched to a gene: 18. CDR1 and CDR2 (germline): MNHEY, SMNVEV (reference sequence). CDR3 length: 17 amino acids. Here the CDR3 DNA reads TGTGCCAGCAGCAGATTGGGGCTTAGCGGGGACTTGGACGAGCAGTACGTC. Its protein product is CASSRLGLSGDLDEQYV.

This chain links TRBV7-3 with TRBJ2-3; TRBD1 agrees at 9 bases. The ends lost 3 bases at V and 4 bases at J; junction bases unmatched: 5. The V gene's germline CDR1 is SGHTA and CDR2 FQGTGA. CDR3 size: 15 residues. The CDR3 is CASSFGQGYADTQYF. The CDR3 nucleotides read TGTGCCAGCAGCTTCGGACAGGGGTATGCAGATACGCAGTATTTT.

In its sample, this clone was seen a few times. The chain employs TRBV5-5 and TRBJ2-7, with D maybe TRBD1 (5 bases). Germline V gene data show CDR1 as SGHKS and CDR2 as YYEKEE (reference sequence). V dropped 2 bases and J dropped 9 bases, with 15 bases sitting between them. The CDR3 spans 13 residues. The CDR3 reads CASSFGANTRQYF. The CDR3, as DNA: TGTGCCAGCAGCTTTGGGGCAAACACGCGGCAGTACTTC.

This chain connects TRBV2 to TRBJ2-3, with D possibly being TRBD2 (5 bases). Germline V gene data show CDR1 as SNHLY and CDR2 as FYNNEI. The CDR3 length is 12 residues. V lost 7 bases and J lost 12, with 17 bases in between. This chain's CDR3 is CASIPREGRQYF. CDR3 DNA: TGTGCCAGCATACCCCGGGAAGGGCGACAGTATTTT.

The chain links TRBV2 to TRBJ2-3, with D maybe TRBD1 (6 bases). The CDR3 has 13 amino acids. The germline V gene has CDR1 SNHLY and CDR2 FYNNEI. Trimming pared 6 bases from V and 2 bases from J, leaving 9 bases between. The CDR3 reads CASSPGATDTQYF. CDR3 sequence (DNA): TGTGCCAGCAGCCCAGGGGCCACAGATACGCAGTATTTT.

CDR3 DNA sequence: TGTGCCAGCAGCTTCGACCCGGCGCAGCAGAGCGAGCAGTACGTC. Protein sequence: CASSFDPAQQSEQYV. The V gene is TRBV5-4, the J gene TRBJ2-7; D unclear. Between the trimmed V and J ends, which lost 2 bases and 6 bases, there was a span of 18 bases. The CDR3 spans 15 residues. CDR1 SGHNT and CDR2 YYREEE come from the germline V gene (reference sequence).

The rearrangement joins TRBV2 to TRBJ2-1; a weak D match, TRBD1 (6 bases). The V gene lost 7 bases and the J gene lost 9 bases, with 13 bases spanning the gap. Germline V gives CDR1 SNHLY, CDR2 FYNNEI. The CDR3 loop spans 12 amino acids. CDR3 bases: TGTGCCAGCAAGGGGGAAGTGGCTGAGCAGTTCTTC. Translated, it gives CASKGEVAEQFF.

The V gene is TRBV9, the J gene TRBJ2-2; 7 bases line up with TRBD2. CDR1 is SGDLS, CDR2 YYNGEE, per germline. This CDR3 region has 16 residues. V lost 0 bases to trimming and J lost 5 bases; unmatched junction nucleotides: 7. This chain's CDR3 is CASSVDALAVTGELFF. CDR3 in DNA: TGTGCCAGCAGCGTAGACGCGCTAGCGGTAACCGGGGAGCTGTTTTTT.

This clone was found once. The chain uses TRBV11-3 and TRBJ2-3; 10 nucleotides match TRBD1. This CDR3 has 17 residues. Trimming cost V 5 bases and J 1 base; bases outside gene matches: 9. Germline V CDR1 and CDR2: SGHNT, YENEEA. The CDR3: CASSPRSGTGGTDTQYF. Written as DNA, the CDR3 is TGTGCCAGCAGCCCTCGATCCGGGACAGGGGGCACAGATACGCAGTATTTT. Full variable domain (missing parts from reference TRBV11-3 and TRBJ2-3): EAGVVQSPRYKIIEKKQPVAFWCNPISGHNTLYWYLQNLGQGPELLIRYENEEAVDDSQLPKDRFSAERLKGVDSTLKIQPAELGDSAVYLCASSPRSGTGGTDTQYFGPGTRLTVL.

This chain connects TRBV7-2 to TRBJ1-5; perhaps TRBD1 as D (5 bases). The length of the CDR3 is 14 residues. CDR1 and CDR2 from the germline V gene are SGHTA and FQGNSA. The V end lost 3 bases, the J end lost 6 bases, and 12 bases lay between the germline ends. The CDR3 DNA sequence: TGTGCCAGCAGCTTTGGGTTCGGGGGTCAGCCCCAGCATTTT. Residues: CASSFGFGGQPQHF.

This clone is a singleton in its sample. J is TRBJ2-3 and V is TRBV28; TRBD2 aligns across 10 bases. V was pared by 5 bases and J by 5 bases, with 16 bases of the junction left unmatched. The length of the CDR3 is 18 residues. Germline loops: CDR1 MDHEN, CDR2 SYDVKM. The CDR3 protein is CASSLPRSGGARIDTQYF. CDR3 nucleotide sequence: TGTGCCAGCAGTCTCCCCCGGAGCGGGGGGGCCCGCATAGATACGCAGTATTTT.

The chain uses TRBV4-2 and TRBJ1-5, with D possibly matching TRBD1 (5 bases). From germline, CDR1 is LGHNA and CDR2 YNFKEQ. The CDR3 has 17 amino acids. Deletions cut 2 bases from V and 6 bases from J, with 20 bases between. CDR3 bases: TGTGCCAGCAGCCAAAATTGGGGTGGGAGGGGCACTCAGCCCCAGCATTTT. Protein sequence: CASSQNWGGRGTQPQHF.

The rearrangement joins TRBV6-6 to TRBJ1-2, with D tentatively TRBD1 (5 bases). The CDR3 runs 13 residues. The V and J ends lost 6 bases and 6 bases respectively, with 14 bases between them. The germline V gene has CDR1 MNHNY and CDR2 SVGAGI (reference sequence). Here the CDR3 DNA reads TGTGCCAGCAGGAATCTCAGGGAGGATGGCTACACCTTC. Residues: CASRNLREDGYTF.

The table lists this clone with a few counts. This chain connects TRBV29-1 to TRBJ1-1; no clear D gene. Trimming took off 3 bases at V and 7 bases at J, with 3 bases between the two ends. This CDR3 is built from 9 residues. CDR1 and CDR2 from the germline V gene are SQVTM and ANQGSEA. CDR3 DNA sequence: TGCAGCGTTGACCGTGAAGCTTTCTTT. Protein product: CSVDREAFF.

This clone was seen a single time. The rearrangement links TRBV20-1 to TRBJ2-7; D gene uncertain. Germline loops: CDR1 DFQATT, CDR2 SNEGSKA (reference sequence). V lost 5 bases, J lost 5 bases, and 7 bases lay in between. The CDR3 is 10 amino acids. The CDR3 DNA reads as TGCAGTGCTTTGGGTAACGAGCAGTACTTC. This translates into CSALGNEQYF.

This clone was found a few times. The chain joins TRBV5-6 to TRBJ2-5; 9 bases map to TRBD2. Germline CDR1 and CDR2: SGHDT and YYEEEE. The CDR3 is 15 amino acids. V shed 7 bases and J 4 bases; nucleotides not matched to a gene: 11. CDR3 nucleotide sequence: TGTGCCAGCGCCCGGGGCGGGAGGGCCGGAGAGACCCAGTACTTC. Protein product: CASARGGRAGETQYF.

The V and J genes are TRBV4-1 and TRBJ2-1; 7 bases are a match to TRBD2. V lost 1 base, J lost 7 bases, and 7 bases stayed unmatched. This CDR3 contains 15 residues. CDR1 is MGHRA, CDR2 YSYEKL, per germline. CDR3 nucleotide sequence: TGCGCCAGCAGCCAAGTCGGGGGGTTGATTAATGAGCAGTTCTTC. This gives the protein CASSQVGGLINEQFF.

The chain recombines TRBV18 with TRBJ1-1; 9 positions match TRBD1. After removal of 4 bases from V and 1 base from J, the junction contained 1 base not matched to a gene. Germline V lookup: CDR1 KGHSH, CDR2 LQKENI. CDR3 size: 14 residues. The CDR3 reads CASSRTGENTEAFF. The CDR3 DNA follows: TGTGCCAGCTCACGGACAGGGGAGAACACTGAAGCTTTCTTT.

This clone was seen a single time. The chain employs TRBV5-4 and TRBJ2-3; TRBD2 aligns across 8 bases. This CDR3 has 13 residues. In germline, CDR1 is SGHNT, CDR2 YYREEE (reference sequence). V lost 9 bases to trimming and J lost 2 bases; unmatched junction nucleotides: 5. The CDR3 coding sequence is TGTGCCATGTCGGGGGGGGCCACAGATACGCAGTATTTT. Protein product: CAMSGGATDTQYF.

This clone was seen only once. The V call is TRBV19, the J call TRBJ2-6; D not resolved. Between the trimmed V and J ends, which lost 5 bases and 2 bases, there was a span of 7 bases. The germline gives CDR1 LNHDA, CDR2 SQIVND (reference sequence). The length of the CDR3 is 14 residues. This chain's CDR3 is CASSAATGANVLTF. In nucleotides, the CDR3 is TGTGCCAGTAGTGCGGCAACTGGGGCCAACGTCCTGACTTTC. Full variable domain (rest looked up from reference TRBV19 and TRBJ2-6): DGGITQSPKYLFRKEGQNVTLSCEQNLNHDAMYWYRQDPGQGLRLIYYSQIVNDFQKGDIAEGYSVSREKKESFPLTVTSAQKNPTAFYLCASSAATGANVLTFGAGSRLTVL.

The gene calls are TRBV15 and TRBJ1-2, with a possible D match to TRBD1 (6 bases). V lost 0 bases and J 5 bases, leaving 19 bases between the germline ends. The V gene's germline CDR1 is LNHNV and CDR2 YYDKDF (reference sequence). This CDR3 has 17 amino acids. In DNA form, the CDR3 reads TGTGCCACCAGCAGAGATCCTGTAAGGGGGGTTGTATATGGCTACACCTTC. It yields the protein CATSRDPVRGVVYGYTF.

The V and J genes are TRBV14 and TRBJ2-7, with D possibly TRBD2 on 5 matching bases. The CDR3 contains 11 residues. V was shortened by 6 bases and J by 6 bases, with 9 bases between the two germline ends. Germline assignment: CDR1 SGHDN and CDR2 FVKESK. The CDR3 nucleotides are TGTGCCAGCAGGGAGGCGGGCGAGCAGTACTTC. Protein: CASREAGEQYF.

The V call is TRBV6-1, the J call TRBJ2-7, with no clear D. The CDR3 is made up of 14 amino acids. Germline V lookup: CDR1 MNHNS, CDR2 SASEGT. Trimming took off 8 bases at V and 0 bases at J, with 14 bases between the two ends. In nucleotides, the CDR3 is TGTGCCAGCCAAAGCGACCGGAGCTCCTACGAGCAGTACGTC. Translating it yields CASQSDRSSYEQYV.

This clone showed up just once. The gene calls are TRBV27 and TRBJ2-2; TRBD2 is a possible D gene (6 bases). The V gene's germline CDR1 is MNHEY and CDR2 SMNVEV (reference sequence). V was clipped by 5 bases and J by 3 bases, with 13 bases between them. The CDR3 is made up of 15 amino acids. Written as DNA, the CDR3 is TGTGCCAGCAGTCTGATGGGGGGTTACACCGGGGAGCTGTTTTTT. This gives the protein CASSLMGGYTGELFF.

The rearrangement uses TRBV4-1 and TRBJ2-3; possibly TRBD1 for D (6 bases). The CDR3 is 16 residues long. Germline V lookup: CDR1 MGHRA, CDR2 YSYEKL. V gave up 1 base and J gave up 2 bases, with 13 bases separating them. DNA of the CDR3: TGCGCCAGCAGCCAAGTTCCACGGGGACACACAGATACGCAGTATTTT. Translated, it gives CASSQVPRGHTDTQYF.